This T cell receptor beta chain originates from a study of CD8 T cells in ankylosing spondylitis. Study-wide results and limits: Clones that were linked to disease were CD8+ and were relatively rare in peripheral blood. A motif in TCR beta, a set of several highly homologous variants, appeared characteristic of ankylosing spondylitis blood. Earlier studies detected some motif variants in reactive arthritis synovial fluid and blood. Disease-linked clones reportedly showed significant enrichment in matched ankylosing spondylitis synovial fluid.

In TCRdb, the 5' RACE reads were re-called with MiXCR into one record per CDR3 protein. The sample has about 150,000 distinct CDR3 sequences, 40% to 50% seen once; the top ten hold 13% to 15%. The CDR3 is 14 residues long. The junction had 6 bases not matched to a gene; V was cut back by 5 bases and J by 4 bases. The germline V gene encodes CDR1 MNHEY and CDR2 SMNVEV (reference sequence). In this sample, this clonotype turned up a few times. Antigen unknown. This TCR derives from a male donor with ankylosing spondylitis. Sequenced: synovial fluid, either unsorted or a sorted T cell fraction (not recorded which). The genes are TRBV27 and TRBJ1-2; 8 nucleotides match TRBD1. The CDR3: CASSLNDRGYGYTF. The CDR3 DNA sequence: TGTGCCAGCAGTCTAAACGACAGGGGCTATGGCTACACCTTC.